Below, one T cell receptor beta chain is given with its context. These data originate in a study of T-cell reconstitution after alpha-beta-depleted transplantation in children. The CDR3 is 14 amino acids. Germline V gene data show CDR1 as DFQATT and CDR2 as SNEGSKA (reference sequence). Trimming shortened V by 5 bases and J by 2 bases, and 15 bases separated the two germline ends. Construction of the TCRbeta library involved unique molecular identifiers. TCRdb analysed the PCR reads with MiXCR anew, one entry per CDR3 protein. The sample lists 200,000 to 250,000 distinct CDR3 sequences; 8% to 10% were seen once.

The clonotype was recovered from a human donor who donated a stem cell graft to a child with acute lymphoblastic leukemia. This chain joins TRBV20-1 and TRBJ2-5; tentatively, D is TRBD1 (5 bases). Sequenced here: PBMCs from the stem cell graft donor, sampled from the stem cell graft. In DNA form, the CDR3 reads TGCAGTGCTCTCTCAATCGACAGACAAGAGACCCAGTACTTC. This encodes CSALSIDRQETQYF.